Below, one TCR beta chain is given with its context. The antigen is undetermined. The CDR3 runs to 16 residues. Per the germline V gene, CDR1 is SNHLY and CDR2 is FYNNEI. J lost 4 bases, V lost 5 bases, and 7 bases had no gene match. The data originate from a study of cytomegalovirus exposure and HLA in healthy donors. Across the whole study: Among the 398 genotyped donors, 81% were placed in the Caucasian-associated ancestry cluster.

Researchers ran the PCR with 60 Vbeta and 13 Jbeta primers. The repertoire was sequenced with immunoSEQ multiplex PCR; TCRdb's copy has only in-frame clones and lacks some. The table lists some 170,000 clones, roughly 76% of them singletons, with roughly 4.4% in the top ten. Study-wide results and caveats: Later analysis associated a missense DCLRE1C variant with TCR beta V- and J-gene trimming. Being productive about 90% or about 30% of the time was typical of most TCR beta V segments in an earlier analysis. The investigators catalogued 150 or so TCR beta chains as cytomegalovirus-associated.

This receptor was obtained from a woman in her late teens or twenties in good health and CMV-seropositive. The sequenced sample consisted of PBMCs. The chain combines TRBV2 with TRBJ2-2; 10 nucleotides align to TRBD1. The CDR3 DNA follows: TGTGCCAGCAGTTTCGACAGGGGGCCTGGCACCGGGGAGCTGTTTTTT. It codes for CASSFDRGPGTGELFF.